This record covers a single TCR beta chain. Its antigen is as yet unknown. The CDR3 has 13 residues. Germline V gives CDR1 MNHNS, CDR2 SASEGT. Trimming removed 7 bases from V and 0 bases from J, with 7 bases in between. This sample is part of a study of CD8+ T cells in alopecia areata. As for the study in general: Tofacitinib dosing lasted 6 to 18 months, which was then followed by 6 months off drug.

RNA was isolated and reverse transcribed to cDNA, the sequencing template. The repertoire was sequenced with immunoSEQ multiplex PCR; TCRdb's copy has only in-frame clones and lacks some. The table shows about 190,000 clones, with around 60% occurring only once. Treatment of the sample: oral pan-JAK inhibitor, 5-10 mg twice daily. General study points: The presence of one nonresponder keeps the tie between baseline CD8+ expansion and response uncertain. The study also sequences resident alphabeta T cells of normal skin in scalp samples. Relative to normal scalp, lesional scalp, especially alopecia totalis/universalis, showed higher clonality.

This receptor was taken from a human donor with alopecia areata. This chain uses TRBV6-1 with TRBJ1-5; D is unresolved. The sequencing here drew on CD4+ T cells sorted from blood, taken at week 4, from a patient treated with tofacitinib. CDR3 residues: CASTWISNQPQHF. CDR3 bases: TGTGCCAGCACTTGGATTAGCAATCAGCCCCAGCATTTT.